This T cell receptor beta chain stems from a study of T cells after posttransplantation cyclophosphamide. Study findings and constraints: After PTCy, TRB diversity resembled that of CNI/methotrexate controls. Tissue-infiltrating T cells from skin or gut overlapped little with blood T cells.

Cyclophosphamide on days +3 and +4 followed busulfan-fludarabine conditioning and a marrow graft. The method was immunoSEQ multiplex PCR; TCRdb's version includes in-frame clones alone and lacks a portion of them. This sample has several thousand clones, with about 84% found just once. The table lists this clone with a count of one. Its specificity is unknown. The sequence came from a female patient in her thirties or forties who received an allogeneic stem cell transplant from an unrelated donor, was CMV-positive, and had no GVHD. Some T cells here may be from the graft donor. Sequences were derived from PBMCs, sampled after allogeneic stem cell transplant with posttransplant cyclophosphamide.

CDR3 residues: CASSPRDRDYGYTF. The CDR3 region has the DNA TGTGCCAGCAGCCCCAGGGACAGGGACTATGGCTACACCTTC. The chain is built from TRBV7-9 and TRBJ1-2, with TRBD1 identical over 9 bases. The CDR3 is 14 amino acids. V trimming: 5 bases; J trimming: 3 bases; junction bases outside the gene matches: 4. Looked up from germline, CDR1 is SEHNR and CDR2 is FQNEAQ (reference sequence). The full variable domain, completed using reference TRBV7-9 and TRBJ1-2, is DTGVSQNPRHKITKRGQNVTFRCDPISEHNRLYWYRQTLGQGPEFLTYFQNEAQLEKSRLLSDRFSAERPKGSFSTLEIQRTEQGDSAMYLCASSPRDRDYGYTFGSGTRLTVV.